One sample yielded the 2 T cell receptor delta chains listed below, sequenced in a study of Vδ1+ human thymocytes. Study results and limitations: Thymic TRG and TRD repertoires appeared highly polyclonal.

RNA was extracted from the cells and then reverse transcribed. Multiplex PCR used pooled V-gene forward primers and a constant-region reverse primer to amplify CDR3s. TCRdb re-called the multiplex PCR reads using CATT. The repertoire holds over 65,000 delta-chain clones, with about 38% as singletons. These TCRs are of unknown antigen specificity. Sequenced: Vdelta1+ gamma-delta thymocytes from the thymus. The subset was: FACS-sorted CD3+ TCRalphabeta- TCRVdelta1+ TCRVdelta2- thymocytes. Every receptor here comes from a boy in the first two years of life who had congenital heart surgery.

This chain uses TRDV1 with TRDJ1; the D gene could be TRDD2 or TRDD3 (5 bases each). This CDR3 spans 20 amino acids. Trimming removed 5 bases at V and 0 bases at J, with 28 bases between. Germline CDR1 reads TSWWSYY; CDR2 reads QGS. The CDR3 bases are TGTGCTCTTGGGAACCTACTGGCCCAACGTCCAACGAGACACACCGATAAACTCATCTTT. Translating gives CALGNLLAQRPTRHTDKLIF.

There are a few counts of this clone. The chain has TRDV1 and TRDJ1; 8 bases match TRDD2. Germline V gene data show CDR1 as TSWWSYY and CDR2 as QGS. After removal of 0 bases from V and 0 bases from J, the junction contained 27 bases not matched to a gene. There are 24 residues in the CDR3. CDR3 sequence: CALGELILFLHGEGHTRYTDKLIF. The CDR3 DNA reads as TGTGCTCTTGGGGAACTAATCCTCTTCCTACACGGGGAGGGACACACTCGGTACACCGATAAACTCATCTTT.